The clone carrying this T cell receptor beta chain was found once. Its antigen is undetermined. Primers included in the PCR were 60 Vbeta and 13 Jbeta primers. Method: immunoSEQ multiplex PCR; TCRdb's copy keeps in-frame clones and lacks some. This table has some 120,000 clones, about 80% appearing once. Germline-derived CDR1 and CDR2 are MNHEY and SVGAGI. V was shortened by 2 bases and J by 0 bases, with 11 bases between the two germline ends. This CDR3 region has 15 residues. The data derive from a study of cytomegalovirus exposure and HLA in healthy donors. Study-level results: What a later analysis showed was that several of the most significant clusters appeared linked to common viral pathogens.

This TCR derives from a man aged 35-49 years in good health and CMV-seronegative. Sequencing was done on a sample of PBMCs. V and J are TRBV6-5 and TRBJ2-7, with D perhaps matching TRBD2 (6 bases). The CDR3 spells CASSYGRENSYEQYF. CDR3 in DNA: TGTGCCAGCAGTTACGGGCGGGAAAACTCCTACGAGCAGTACTTC.